These 19 T cell receptor beta chains originate from one sample sequenced in a study of blood T cell repertoires in COVID-19. The protocol was immunoSEQ multiplex PCR, while the TCRdb copy is restricted to in-frame clones and leaves out a portion. The sample has some 120,000 clones, around 80% seen once. The material sequenced was peripheral blood. These receptors were obtained from a man in his 70s with acute or convalescent COVID-19.

This rearrangement joins TRBV7-9 to TRBJ1-1; no firm D call. In germline, CDR1 is SEHNR, CDR2 FQNEAQ (reference sequence). The CDR3 runs 12 residues. Trimming removed 2 bases from V and 5 bases from J, with 6 bases in between. CDR3 residues: CASSLSTTEAFF. In DNA, the CDR3 is TGTGCCAGCAGCTTATCTACTACTGAAGCTTTCTTT.

The chain joins TRBV6-6 to TRBJ1-2, with D possibly matching TRBD1 (6 bases). Trimming left V 5 bases short and J 4 bases short, with 20 bases between. Germline V gene data show CDR1 as MNHNY and CDR2 as SVGAGI (reference sequence). CDR3 length: 16 amino acids. CDR3 loop: CASSPLGGAGGYGYTF. CDR3 nucleotide sequence: TGTGCCAGCAGTCCCCTTGGGGGGGCTGGTGGCTATGGCTACACCTTC.

The chain joins TRBV6-5 to TRBJ1-2; D unresolved. Trimming left V 6 bases short and J 4 bases short, with 15 bases between. The germline V gene encodes CDR1 MNHEY and CDR2 SVGAGI. The CDR3 runs 14 residues. CDR3 loop: CASRPSGGSYGYTF. CDR3 in DNA: TGTGCCAGCAGGCCCTCGGGAGGTTCCTATGGCTACACCTTC.

The chain links TRBV25-1 to TRBJ1-1; D not resolved. The germline V gene has CDR1 MGHDK and CDR2 SYGVNS. V lost 4 bases and J 5 bases, leaving 11 bases between the germline ends. The CDR3 sequence is 13 residues long. CDR3 residues: CASSVPGRTEAFF. CDR3 nucleotides: TGTGCCAGCAGTGTACCGGGAAGGACTGAAGCTTTCTTT. The full variable domain, rest sourced from reference TRBV25-1 and TRBJ1-1, is EADIYQTPRYLVIGTGKKITLECSQTMGHDKMYWYQQDPGMELHLIHYSYGVNSTEKGDLSSESTVSRIRTEHFPLTLESARPSHTSQYLCASSVPGRTEAFFGQGTRLTVV.

Here the CDR3 DNA reads TGTGCCAGCAGCTCATTGGGACAGGGCCCAAGCGAGCAGTACTTC. Translated, it gives CASSSLGQGPSEQYF. The chain couples TRBV5-5 to TRBJ2-7; 9 bases match TRBD1. Trimming cost V 3 bases and J 6 bases; bases outside gene matches: 10. The germline CDR1 and CDR2 sequences are SGHKS and YYEKEE (reference sequence). The CDR3 is 15 residues long. Based on the CDR3 plus reference TRBV5-5 and TRBJ2-7, the full variable domain is DAGVTQSPTHLIKTRGQQVTLRCSPISGHKSVSWYQQVLGQGPQFIFQYYEKEERGRGNFPDRFSARQFPNYSSELNVNALLLGDSALYLCASSSLGQGPSEQYFGPGTRLTVT.

CDR3 sequence reads: CASSPGGTGRPYEQYF. The CDR3 DNA sequence: TGTGCCAGCAGCCCAGGGGGGACAGGGAGACCCTACGAGCAGTACTTC. The gene calls are TRBV7-9 and TRBJ2-7, with 9 positions matching TRBD1. The CDR3 length is 16 residues. Looked up from germline, CDR1 is SEHNR and CDR2 is FQNEAQ (reference sequence). Trimming removed 5 bases from V and 2 bases from J; junction bases left unmatched: 10.

V usage is TRBV27 and J usage is TRBJ2-7; possible D gene TRBD2, 6 bases. The germline CDR1 and CDR2 sequences are MNHEY and SMNVEV (reference sequence). CDR3 length equals 14 residues. The V and J ends lost 1 base and 2 bases respectively, with 9 bases between them. The CDR3 loop is CASSLLWGAYEQYF. CDR3 DNA sequence: TGTGCCAGCAGTTTATTGTGGGGGGCCTACGAGCAGTACTTC.

Regarding this clone: The missing conserved phenylalanine or tryptophan at the end of this CDR3 makes a read error likely. No DNA is shown, since the ends of the CDR3 on it are uncertain; the CDR3 is the one TCRdb lists. The V call is TRBV6-4, the J call TRBJ2-3; TRBD2 is the table's D call, not checked against the DNA. From germline, CDR1 is MRHNA and CDR2 SNTAGT. The CDR3 numbers 11 amino acids, ends counted. Here the CDR3 reads CASSDRLGSQA.

This clone was detected only a few times. J is TRBJ2-7 and V is TRBV14, with D perhaps matching TRBD1 (5 bases). The CDR3 is made up of 13 amino acids. Germline V gives CDR1 SGHDN, CDR2 FVKESK. The V gene lost 3 bases and the J gene lost 3 bases, with 9 bases spanning the gap. For the CDR3, the DNA is TGTGCCAGCAGCCACGGACACATCTACGAGCAGTACTTC. Translated: CASSHGHIYEQYF.

The sample holds a few counts of this clone. V and J are TRBV10-3 and TRBJ1-1, with TRBD1 matching over 7 bases. The CDR3 is made up of 15 amino acids. The V gene end was trimmed by 2 bases and the J gene end by 1 base; junction bases not matched to a gene: 4. Per the germline V gene, CDR1 is ENHRY and CDR2 is SYGVKD. The CDR3 loop is CAISERGQGNTEAFF. Here the CDR3 DNA reads TGTGCCATCAGTGAGAGGGGGCAGGGGAACACTGAAGCTTTCTTT.

The CDR3 is CASTSGRGRGSYNEQFF. The DNA of the CDR3 is TGTGCCAGCACCTCCGGGAGGGGGCGCGGGTCCTACAATGAGCAGTTCTTC. V and J are TRBV6-4 and TRBJ2-1, with a possible D match to TRBD2 (8 bases). CDR1 is MRHNA, CDR2 SNTAGT, per germline. Trimming removed 7 bases at V and 1 base at J, with 20 bases between. CDR3 length: 17 residues.

This chain connects TRBV5-1 to TRBJ2-1; 7 bases are shared with TRBD1. Germline V gives CDR1 SGHRS, CDR2 YFSETQ. This CDR3 region has 16 residues. V lost 0 bases to trimming and J lost 7 bases; unmatched junction nucleotides: 10. The CDR3 reads CASSLAPQGTVNEQFF. CDR3 DNA: TGCGCCAGCAGCTTGGCACCACAGGGGACAGTGAATGAGCAGTTCTTC. The full variable domain, its missing parts supplied by reference TRBV5-1 and TRBJ2-1, is KAGVTQTPRYLIKTRGQQVTLSCSPISGHRSVSWYQQTPGQGLQFLFEYFSETQRNKGNFPGRFSGRQFSNSRSEMNVSTLELGDSALYLCASSLAPQGTVNEQFFGPGTRLTVL.

V is TRBV11-2 and J is TRBJ2-2, with D possibly matching TRBD2 (6 bases). Germline values: CDR1 SGHAT, CDR2 FQNNGV. V lost 6 bases and J lost 0, with 14 bases in between. CDR3 length: 16 residues. The CDR3 spells CASRSTSRANTGELFF. The CDR3 bases are TGTGCCAGCAGAAGTACTAGCAGAGCGAACACCGGGGAGCTGTTTTTT.

This rearrangement joins TRBV30 to TRBJ2-1; the D gene is possibly TRBD2 (6 bases). The CDR3 sequence is 13 residues long. V was pared by 4 bases and J by 6 bases, with 13 bases between. Germline CDR1 GTSNPN, CDR2 SVGIG (reference sequence). The CDR3 DNA sequence: TGTGCCTGGAATCGGGACTCCCGCAATGAGCAGTTCTTC. Protein product: CAWNRDSRNEQFF.

V usage is TRBV19 and J usage is TRBJ1-1; 8 bases are a match to TRBD1. The CDR3 totals 14 residues. Germline assignment: CDR1 LNHDA and CDR2 SQIVND (reference sequence). V shed 5 bases, J shed 0 bases, and the junction held 2 bases outside the gene matches. The CDR3 sequence: CASSDRGMNTEAFF. In DNA, the CDR3 is TGTGCCAGTAGTGACAGGGGCATGAACACTGAAGCTTTCTTT.

The V and J genes are TRBV18 and TRBJ1-2; maybe TRBD1 (5 bases). The germline CDR1 and CDR2 sequences are KGHSH and LQKENI. V dropped 6 bases and J dropped 6 bases, with 20 bases sitting between them. This CDR3 spans 15 amino acids. The CDR3 protein is CASSPALDRVNGYTF. CDR3 nucleotide sequence: TGTGCCAGCTCGCCCGCTTTAGACAGAGTAAATGGCTACACCTTC.

V gene TRBV3-1 (or the pseudogene TRBV3-2) combines with J gene TRBJ1-1; TRBD1 matches 7 bases. The CDR3 contains 16 residues. The V gene end was trimmed by 5 bases and the J gene end by 0 bases; junction bases not matched to a gene: 9. CDR1 is LGHDT and CDR2 is YNNKEL in the germline V gene (reference sequence). The CDR3: CASSRRQGPLNTEAFF. DNA for the CDR3: TGTGCCAGCAGCAGACGACAGGGACCCCTGAACACTGAAGCTTTCTTT.

The chain recombines TRBV11-2 with TRBJ2-1; TRBD2 aligns across 15 bases. This CDR3 has 18 amino acids. CDR1 and CDR2 from the germline V gene are SGHAT and FQNNGV. V was pared by 5 bases and J by 0 bases, with 5 bases of the junction left unmatched. DNA of the CDR3: TGTGCCAGCAGCCCTCGGGGACTAGCGGGGGGCTCCTACAATGAGCAGTTCTTC. This gives the protein CASSPRGLAGGSYNEQFF.

The chain joins TRBV6-5 to TRBJ1-4; D remains unclear. In germline, CDR1 is MNHEY, CDR2 SVGAGI. The CDR3 length is 11 residues. The V end was cut by 5 bases, the J end by 8 bases, with 6 bases between. The CDR3 nucleotides read TGTGCCAGCAGTCTCCCCGAAAAACTGTTTTTT. Protein sequence: CASSLPEKLFF.